This entry features one T cell receptor beta chain sequence. There are 15 residues in the CDR3. The V gene end was trimmed by 5 bases and the J gene end by 4 bases; junction bases not matched to a gene: 5. Per germline, CDR1 LGHDT and CDR2 YNNKEL (reference sequence). The protocol was immunoSEQ multiplex PCR, while the TCRdb copy is restricted to in-frame clones and leaves out a portion. Found here are roughly 220,000 clones, 85% to 90% of them singletons; the top ten hold under 3.5%. The data were obtained in a study of blood T cell repertoires in COVID-19. The TCR comes from a woman between 18 and 29 years old in a cohort exposed to, infected with or recovered from COVID-19 (not recorded which). The V gene is TRBV3-1 (or the pseudogene TRBV3-2), the J gene TRBJ2-1; TRBD2 matches 10 bases. Sequencing was performed on PBMCs or T cells enriched from blood (not recorded which). The CDR3 DNA is TGTGCCAGCAGCAAACTAGCGGGGCATTACAATGAGCAGTTCTTC. Translating it yields CASSKLAGHYNEQFF.